These T cell receptor beta chains were read from a single sample in a study of cytomegalovirus exposure and HLA in healthy donors. TCRdb's table, derived via immunoSEQ multiplex PCR, lists solely in-frame clones and lacks some. The sample has under 120,000 clones, 60% to 70% seen once. What was sequenced was PBMCs. The source is a man aged 30-40 years in good health and CMV-seropositive. The CDR3 runs from the conserved cysteine through the conserved F or W. The D gene is left open where the match is weak. Only some rows state a clone size, as once, few, many or a class for expanded clones.

J gene: TRBJ2-1
D gene: -
clone size: -
V gene: TRBV4-2
CDR3 protein: CASSQGALLDSNEQFF
CDR3 DNA: TGTGCCAGCAGCCAAGGGGCCCTCCTGGACAGCAATGAGCAGTTCTTC

J gene: TRBJ2-5
D gene: -
clone size: few
V gene: TRBV7-6
CDR3 protein: CASSHPAETQYF
CDR3 DNA: TGTGCCAGCAGCCACCCAGCGGAGACCCAGTACTTC

J gene: TRBJ1-1
D gene: -
clone size: -
V gene: TRBV19
CDR3 protein: CASTQFGGAFF
CDR3 DNA: TGTGCCAGTACTCAGTTCGGAGGAGCTTTCTTT

J gene: TRBJ2-1
D gene: TRBD1
clone size: -
V gene: TRBV5-6
CDR3 protein: CASSLGGTGVREQFF
CDR3 DNA: TGTGCCAGCAGCTTGGGAGGGACAGGGGTCCGGGAGCAGTTCTTC

J gene: TRBJ2-3
D gene: TRBD2
clone size: -
V gene: TRBV7-3
CDR3 protein: CASSFSGGQADTQYF
CDR3 DNA: TGTGCCAGCAGCTTTAGCGGGGGGCAGGCAGATACGCAGTATTTT

J gene: TRBJ2-7
D gene: -
clone size: few
V gene: TRBV4-1
CDR3 protein: CASSQVGGTYEQYF
CDR3 DNA: TGCGCCAGCAGCCAAGTAGGGGGAACCTACGAGCAGTACTTC

J gene: TRBJ2-1
D gene: -
clone size: -
V gene: TRBV11-2
CDR3 protein: CASSLVVGTYNEQFF
CDR3 DNA: TGTGCCAGCAGCTTAGTGGTAGGGACATACAATGAGCAGTTCTTC

J gene: TRBJ2-5
D gene: TRBD2
clone size: -
V gene: TRBV5-1
CDR3 protein: CASSLAVAGGYQETQYF
CDR3 DNA: TGCGCCAGCAGCTTGGCCGTAGCGGGGGGGTACCAAGAGACCCAGTACTTC

J gene: TRBJ2-7
D gene: -
clone size: few
V gene: TRBV7-9
CDR3 protein: CASGQGNYEQYF
CDR3 DNA: TGTGCCAGCGGGCAGGGAAACTACGAGCAGTACTTC

J gene: TRBJ1-1
D gene: -
clone size: few
V gene: TRBV25-1
CDR3 protein: CASSGGRGRTEAFF
CDR3 DNA: TGTGCCAGCAGTGGAGGGAGAGGGCGGACTGAAGCTTTCTTT

J gene: TRBJ2-1
D gene: -
clone size: few
V gene: TRBV7-2
CDR3 protein: CASSGAGTQFF
CDR3 DNA: TGTGCCAGCAGCGGGGCTGGCACGCAGTTCTTC

J gene: TRBJ2-3
D gene: TRBD2
clone size: -
V gene: TRBV18
CDR3 protein: CASSPPSGGYTDTQYF
CDR3 DNA: TGTGCCAGCTCCCCCCCTAGCGGGGGGTACACAGATACGCAGTATTTT

J gene: TRBJ2-7
D gene: TRBD1
clone size: few
V gene: TRBV6-6
CDR3 protein: CASSPTGGFDEQYF
CDR3 DNA: TGTGCCAGCAGCCCAACAGGGGGCTTTGACGAGCAGTACTTC

J gene: TRBJ2-3
D gene: -
clone size: -
V gene: TRBV7-9
CDR3 protein: CASSLSGRASFTDTQYF
CDR3 DNA: TGTGCCAGCAGCTTATCGGGCAGGGCCTCCTTCACAGATACGCAGTATTTT

J gene: TRBJ2-3
D gene: -
clone size: few
V gene: TRBV7-9
CDR3 protein: CASSFPEQGTDTQYF
CDR3 DNA: TGTGCCAGCAGCTTCCCTGAACAGGGCACAGATACGCAGTATTTT

J gene: TRBJ2-2
D gene: TRBD2
clone size: -
V gene: TRBV6-5
CDR3 protein: CASSRGLVTAGELFF
CDR3 DNA: TGTGCCAGCAGCCGGGGACTAGTAACGGCCGGGGAGCTGTTTTTT

J gene: TRBJ1-2
D gene: TRBD1
clone size: -
V gene: TRBV7-2
CDR3 protein: CASSLHSLAGGGYGYTF
CDR3 DNA: TGTGCCAGCAGCTTACATTCCCTTGCAGGGGGCGGCTATGGCTACACCTTC

J gene: TRBJ1-2
D gene: -
clone size: -
V gene: TRBV28
CDR3 protein: CASRPRGPRGYTF
CDR3 DNA: TGTGCCAGCAGGCCCAGGGGCCCTCGGGGCTACACCTTC

J gene: TRBJ1-2
D gene: TRBD1
clone size: -
V gene: TRBV5-1
CDR3 protein: CASSLAGQGDYGYTF
CDR3 DNA: TGCGCCAGCAGCTTGGCGGGACAGGGTGACTATGGCTACACCTTC

J gene: TRBJ2-7
D gene: -
clone size: -
V gene: TRBV2
CDR3 protein: CASRGTSSEREQYF
CDR3 DNA: TGTGCCAGCAGAGGCACTAGCAGTGAGCGCGAGCAGTACTTC

J gene: TRBJ1-4
D gene: TRBD1
clone size: few
V gene: TRBV19
CDR3 protein: CASSIQGGTNEKLFF
CDR3 DNA: TGTGCCAGTAGTATACAGGGGGGAACTAATGAAAAACTGTTTTTT

J gene: TRBJ2-5
D gene: TRBD1
clone size: -
V gene: TRBV2
CDR3 protein: CASTPRQGGEETQYF
CDR3 DNA: TGTGCCAGCACTCCCCGACAGGGGGGAGAAGAGACCCAGTACTTC

J gene: TRBJ1-1
D gene: -
clone size: once
V gene: TRBV6-5
CDR3 protein: CASSYRGITEAFF
CDR3 DNA: TGTGCCAGCAGTTACAGGGGGATAACTGAAGCTTTCTTT

J gene: TRBJ1-2
D gene: -
clone size: few
V gene: TRBV5-1
CDR3 protein: CASSLEPGTGYTF
CDR3 DNA: TGCGCCAGCAGCTTGGAGCCTGGGACAGGCTACACCTTC

J gene: TRBJ2-7
D gene: -
clone size: -
V gene: TRBV19
CDR3 protein: CASSWMGGSEQYF
CDR3 DNA: TGTGCCAGTAGTTGGATGGGGGGAAGCGAGCAGTACTTC

J gene: TRBJ1-2
D gene: TRBD1
clone size: -
V gene: TRBV11-3
CDR3 protein: CASSRTGIGGSYTF
CDR3 DNA: TGTGCCAGCAGCCGGACAGGGATCGGGGGTAGCTACACCTTC

J gene: TRBJ1-2
D gene: TRBD1
clone size: -
V gene: TRBV5-1
CDR3 protein: CASSPDRGPVYGYTF
CDR3 DNA: TGCGCCAGCAGCCCTGACAGGGGGCCGGTCTATGGCTACACCTTC

J gene: TRBJ2-4
D gene: TRBD1
clone size: -
V gene: TRBV27
CDR3 protein: CASSPKGQGSDIQYF
CDR3 DNA: TGTGCCAGCAGTCCGAAGGGACAGGGGTCTGACATTCAGTACTTC

J gene: TRBJ2-5
D gene: -
clone size: few
V gene: TRBV11-3
CDR3 protein: CASSRSPEETQYF
CDR3 DNA: TGTGCCAGCAGCCGATCTCCCGAGGAGACCCAGTACTTC

J gene: TRBJ2-3
D gene: -
clone size: -
V gene: TRBV4-1
CDR3 protein: CASSQVPGGHSTDTQYF
CDR3 DNA: TGCGCCAGCAGCCAAGTGCCGGGGGGCCATAGTACAGATACGCAGTATTTT

J gene: TRBJ2-3
D gene: TRBD2
clone size: -
V gene: TRBV2
CDR3 protein: CASSEARSGGPTDTQYF
CDR3 DNA: TGTGCCAGCAGTGAAGCGCGGAGCGGGGGGCCCACAGATACGCAGTATTTT

J gene: TRBJ2-1
D gene: TRBD1
clone size: -
V gene: TRBV7-6
CDR3 protein: CASSPPDRGGEQFF
CDR3 DNA: TGTGCCAGCAGCCCTCCGGACAGGGGTGGGGAGCAGTTCTTC

J gene: TRBJ2-7
D gene: -
clone size: few
V gene: TRBV7-9
CDR3 protein: CASSWAGEQYF
CDR3 DNA: TGTGCCAGCAGCTGGGCGGGCGAGCAGTACTTC

J gene: TRBJ2-2
D gene: -
clone size: -
V gene: TRBV7-9
CDR3 protein: CASSIQTGELFF
CDR3 DNA: TGTGCCAGCAGCATACAGACCGGGGAGCTGTTTTTT

J gene: TRBJ2-1
D gene: TRBD2
clone size: -
V gene: TRBV5-4
CDR3 protein: CASRAGVGGEQFF
CDR3 DNA: TGTGCCAGCAGAGCGGGGGTCGGGGGTGAGCAGTTCTTC

J gene: TRBJ1-4
D gene: TRBD1
clone size: -
V gene: TRBV5-1
CDR3 protein: CASSEGQSPEKLFF
CDR3 DNA: TGCGCCAGCAGCGAGGGACAGTCTCCTGAAAAACTGTTTTTT

J gene: TRBJ2-2
D gene: TRBD2
clone size: -
V gene: TRBV6-5
CDR3 protein: CASSLTSGGTGELFF
CDR3 DNA: TGTGCCAGCAGTCTGACTAGCGGGGGGACCGGGGAGCTGTTTTTT

J gene: TRBJ2-3
D gene: TRBD2
clone size: -
V gene: TRBV4-1
CDR3 protein: CASSQDGRVTSEYF
CDR3 DNA: TGCGCCAGCAGCCAGGACGGCCGGGTGACTAGCGAGTATTTT

J gene: TRBJ1-1
D gene: -
clone size: -
V gene: TRBV10-3
CDR3 protein: CATSPTDTEAFF
CDR3 DNA: TGTGCCACCTCTCCCACGGACACTGAAGCTTTCTTT

J gene: TRBJ1-2
D gene: -
clone size: -
V gene: TRBV7-9
CDR3 protein: CASSSGSVGYTF
CDR3 DNA: TGTGCCAGCAGCTCCGGGTCGGTTGGCTACACCTTC

J gene: TRBJ1-1
D gene: -
clone size: -
V gene: TRBV27
CDR3 protein: CASSLGDTMNTEAFF
CDR3 DNA: TGTGCCAGCAGTTTGGGGGACACCATGAACACTGAAGCTTTCTTT

J gene: TRBJ2-1
D gene: TRBD2
clone size: -
V gene: TRBV5-1
CDR3 protein: CATKRDGRGANNEQFF
CDR3 DNA: TGCGCCACCAAGAGGGACGGGCGGGGGGCTAACAATGAGCAGTTCTTC

J gene: TRBJ2-1
D gene: -
clone size: -
V gene: TRBV6-5
CDR3 protein: CASRPTGTREQFF
CDR3 DNA: TGTGCCAGCAGACCAACCGGGACACGAGAGCAGTTCTTC

J gene: TRBJ2-3
D gene: -
clone size: -
V gene: TRBV6-5
CDR3 protein: CASRTRSTDTQYF
CDR3 DNA: TGTGCCAGCAGGACGAGGTCAACAGATACGCAGTATTTT

J gene: TRBJ2-7
D gene: -
clone size: few
V gene: TRBV6-5
CDR3 protein: CASSGDISSSYEQYF
CDR3 DNA: TGTGCCAGCAGTGGGGACATTTCTTCCTCCTACGAGCAGTACTTC

J gene: TRBJ1-2
D gene: TRBD1
clone size: once
V gene: TRBV5-1
CDR3 protein: CASSSGQGFGYTF
CDR3 DNA: TGCGCCAGCAGCTCGGGACAGGGGTTTGGCTACACCTTC

J gene: TRBJ2-1
D gene: -
clone size: few
V gene: TRBV5-1
CDR3 protein: CASSFGTTYNEQFF
CDR3 DNA: TGCGCCAGCAGCTTCGGAACTACCTACAATGAGCAGTTCTTC

J gene: TRBJ2-2
D gene: -
clone size: -
V gene: TRBV19
CDR3 protein: CASPSDSNTGELFF
CDR3 DNA: TGTGCCAGTCCCTCCGACAGTAACACCGGGGAGCTGTTTTTT

J gene: TRBJ2-1
D gene: -
clone size: -
V gene: TRBV5-1
CDR3 protein: CASSSNSGLGNEQFF
CDR3 DNA: TGCGCCAGCAGCTCAAATTCAGGGCTGGGCAATGAGCAGTTCTTC

J gene: TRBJ2-7
D gene: -
clone size: few
V gene: TRBV18
CDR3 protein: CASSPQNRVLDEQYF
CDR3 DNA: TGTGCCAGCTCACCACAAAACAGGGTTCTCGACGAGCAGTACTTC

J gene: TRBJ2-7
D gene: TRBD2
clone size: -
V gene: TRBV7-6
CDR3 protein: CASSWGPGGGAYEQYF
CDR3 DNA: TGTGCCAGCAGCTGGGGTCCCGGCGGGGGGGCCTACGAGCAGTACTTC

J gene: TRBJ2-6
D gene: -
clone size: once
V gene: TRBV11-2
CDR3 protein: CASSLLAGMYGANVLTF
CDR3 DNA: TGTGCCAGCAGCTTACTTGCAGGGATGTATGGGGCCAACGTCCTGACTTTC

J gene: TRBJ2-7
D gene: TRBD1
clone size: -
V gene: TRBV9
CDR3 protein: CASSPGTGTHEQYF
CDR3 DNA: TGTGCCAGCAGCCCGGGGACAGGGACCCACGAGCAGTACTTC